Sequencing of this TCR beta chain was carried out in a study of monozygotic twins with cystic fibrosis. The assay was immunoSEQ multiplex PCR, and TCRdb's table has in-frame clones only and misses some. The sample has around 30,000 clones, just over 95% seen once. Findings and limits, study-wide: Unrelated CF individuals shared fewer identical clonotypes than monozygotic CF twins. In 13 of 16 pairs, V gene usage was closest to the co-twin's. Low clonality (median roughly 0.009) suggested a mostly naive repertoire.

V lost 5 bases, J lost 2 bases, and 6 bases stayed unmatched. The CDR3 consists of 15 residues. Germline V gives CDR1 KGHSH, CDR2 LQKENI. Details on this clone: Its matching antigen is unknown.

This TCR derives from a girl aged 2 to 10 with cystic fibrosis. The rearrangement uses TRBV18 and TRBJ2-1; 7 bases agree with TRBD2. Sequenced: blood. The CDR3 DNA reads TGTGCCAGCTCAAGCGGGATAATAGCCTACAATGAGCAGTTCTTC. It is translated as CASSSGIIAYNEQFF.